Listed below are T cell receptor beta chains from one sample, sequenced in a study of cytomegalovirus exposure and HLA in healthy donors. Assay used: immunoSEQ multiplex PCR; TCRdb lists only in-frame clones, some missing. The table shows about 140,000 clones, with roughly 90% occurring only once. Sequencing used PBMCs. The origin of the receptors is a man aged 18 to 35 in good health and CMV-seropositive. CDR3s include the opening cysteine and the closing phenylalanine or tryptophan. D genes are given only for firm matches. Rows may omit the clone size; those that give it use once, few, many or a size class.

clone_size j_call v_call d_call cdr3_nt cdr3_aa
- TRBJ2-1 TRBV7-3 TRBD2 TGTGCCAGCAGCCCCCGACTAGCGGGGGCCTCGCATGAGCAGTTCTTC CASSPRLAGASHEQFF
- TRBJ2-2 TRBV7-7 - TGTGCCAGCAGCTTGGACTTCACCGGGGAGCTGTTTTTT CASSLDFTGELFF
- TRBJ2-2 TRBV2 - TGTGCCAGCAGTGGTAATGACAGGCGAGTCACCGGGGAGCTGTTTTTT CASSGNDRRVTGELFF
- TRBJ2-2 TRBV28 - TGTGCCAGCAGACCTTATAGAGCCGGGGAGCTGTTTTTT CASRPYRAGELFF
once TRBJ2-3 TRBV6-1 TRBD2 TGTGCCAGCATACCAGGGAGGGAGACAGATACGCAGTATTTT CASIPGRETDTQYF
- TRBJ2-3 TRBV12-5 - TGTGCTAGTGGTAAGGGCGGGGCTAGCACAGATACGCAGTATTTT CASGKGGASTDTQYF
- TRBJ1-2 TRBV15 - TGTGCCACCAGCAGGGACATCGGGGGCTACACCTTC CATSRDIGGYTF
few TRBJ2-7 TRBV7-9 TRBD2 TGTGCCAGCAGCAAAATAGCGGGAGACGGCTCCTACGAGCAGTACTTC CASSKIAGDGSYEQYF
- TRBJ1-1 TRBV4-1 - TGCGCCAGCAGCCAAGAACTACCCCGGAACACTGAAGCTTTCTTT CASSQELPRNTEAFF
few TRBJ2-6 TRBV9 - TGTGCCAGCAGCGTAGAACTGGCTGGGGCCAACGTCCTGACTTTC CASSVELAGANVLTF
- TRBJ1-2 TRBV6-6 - TGTGCCAGCAGTTACTCGTTGGCCTATGGCTACACCTTC CASSYSLAYGYTF